The sequence of this TCR beta chain was determined in a study of CD8 T cells in ankylosing spondylitis. Notes on the study in general: Disease-linked clones displayed a CD8+ phenotype and appeared relatively rarely in peripheral blood. Apparently characteristic of ankylosing spondylitis blood was a TCR beta motif (fewer than 10 highly homologous variants).

The table lists this clonotype with a few counts. The antigen is not known. The V gene end was trimmed by 6 bases and the J gene end by 6 bases; junction bases not matched to a gene: 8. CDR1 and CDR2 from the germline V gene are MDHEN and SYDVKM. The length of the CDR3 is 15 residues. Scientists made TCR beta libraries using quantitative 5'-RACE with molecular barcodes. Using its own MiXCR run on the 5' RACE reads, TCRdb lists one record per CDR3 protein. The data show approximately 300,000 distinct CDR3 sequences, around 7.6% seen once. The gene calls are TRBV28 and TRBJ2-1; 10 bases match TRBD1. Sequencing was performed on blood, either unsorted or a sorted T cell fraction (not recorded which). This sequence was found in a male donor with ankylosing spondylitis. The CDR3 bases are TGTGCCAGCAGAAGATGGACAGGGGGGTTCAATGAGCAGTTCTTC. Its protein is CASRRWTGGFNEQFF.